These T cell receptor beta chains were read from a single sample in a study of blood T cell repertoires in COVID-19. Generated by immunoSEQ multiplex PCR, the TCRdb table keeps only in-frame clones and is missing some. Here the sample spans nearly 250,000 clones, roughly 82% being singletons. Sequencing input: PBMCs or T cells enriched from blood (not recorded which). The source is a woman aged 45 to 65 who had recovered from COVID-19. The CDR3 runs from the conserved cysteine through the conserved F or W. D genes are given only for firm matches. Clone size appears in some rows only: once, few, many, or a class for an expanded clone.

clone size,J gene,D gene,V gene,CDR3 protein,CDR3 DNA
NA,TRBJ2-7,TRBD2,TRBV18,CASSPSSGKLYEQYF,TGTGCCAGCTCACCATCTAGCGGAAAACTTTACGAGCAGTACTTC
NA,TRBJ2-7,NA,TRBV9,CASSADLYEQYF,TGTGCCAGCAGCGCCGACTTGTACGAGCAGTACTTC
few,TRBJ1-3,NA,TRBV18,CASSPTAEVSGNTIYF,TGTGCCAGCTCACCGACCGCGGAAGTCTCTGGAAACACCATATATTTT
NA,TRBJ2-7,NA,TRBV5-6,CASSLGTVYEQYF,TGTGCCAGCAGCTTGGGTACAGTCTACGAGCAGTACTTC
NA,TRBJ1-1,NA,TRBV28,CASSFAGAQPEAFF,TGTGCCAGCAGTTTTGCGGGGGCCCAGCCTGAAGCTTTCTTT
NA,TRBJ2-5,NA,TRBV6-8,CASSYRGIPLLETQYF,TGTGCCAGCAGTTACAGGGGTATACCTCTTTTGGAGACCCAGTACTTC
NA,TRBJ2-1,TRBD2,TRBV30,CACPPPSGSHEQFF,TGTGCCTGCCCTCCCCCTAGCGGGAGCCATGAGCAGTTCTTC
NA,TRBJ2-1,TRBD2,TRBV2,CASSGTYNEQFF,TGTGCCAGTAGCGGGACCTACAATGAGCAGTTCTTC
NA,TRBJ2-1,TRBD2,TRBV11-1,CASSTQRGRSYNEQFF,TGTGCCAGCAGCACCCAGCGGGGTCGCTCCTACAATGAGCAGTTCTTC
NA,TRBJ2-7,NA,TRBV30,CAWSARMGGAEKSHEQYF,TGTGCCTGGAGTGCTCGAATGGGCGGGGCGGAAAAATCCCACGAGCAGTACTTC
once,TRBJ2-3,TRBD2,TRBV19,CASAPVAGGSRDTQYF,TGTGCCAGCGCCCCCGTAGCGGGGGGGAGTCGGGATACGCAGTATTTT
NA,TRBJ2-5,TRBD2,TRBV5-1,CASSLAAGGAKTQYF,TGCGCCAGCAGCTTGGCCGCCGGGGGGGCAAAGACCCAGTACTTC
NA,TRBJ2-2,TRBD1,TRBV24-1,CATSDVGQGRTGELFF,TGTGCCACCAGTGACGTCGGACAGGGACGCACCGGGGAGCTGTTTTTT
NA,TRBJ2-5,NA,TRBV25-1,CASSEREKETQYF,TGTGCCAGCAGTGAAAGGGAGAAAGAGACCCAGTACTTC
NA,TRBJ2-3,NA,TRBV19,CASSLLGPPDTQYF,TGTGCCAGTAGCCTTCTAGGCCCCCCAGATACGCAGTATTTT
few,TRBJ1-2,NA,TRBV3-1/TRBV3-2,CASNSGVGGYTF,TGTGCCAGCAATTCAGGGGTGGGAGGCTACACCTTC
NA,TRBJ2-3,TRBD2,TRBV29-1,CSVARSAGDTQYF,TGCAGCGTTGCCCGGTCAGCGGGGGATACGCAGTATTTT
NA,TRBJ1-6,NA,TRBV6-2/TRBV6-3,CASSYVRGRNSPLHF,TGTGCCAGCAGTTATGTCAGGGGCCGTAATTCACCCCTCCACTTT
NA,TRBJ2-5,NA,TRBV19,CASSLGAQVRETQYF,TGTGCCAGTTCCCTAGGGGCACAAGTCCGAGAGACCCAGTACTTC
NA,TRBJ1-1,NA,TRBV30,CAWSVQLLNTEAFF,TGTGCCTGGAGTGTACAGTTGTTGAACACTGAAGCTTTCTTT
NA,TRBJ2-3,TRBD1,TRBV10-3,CAVAQGQGATDTQYF,TGTGCCGTCGCCCAAGGACAGGGGGCAACAGATACGCAGTATTTT
NA,TRBJ2-7,NA,TRBV7-8,CASSLTNEQYF,TGTGCCAGCAGCCTCACTAACGAGCAGTACTTC
NA,TRBJ2-3,NA,TRBV29-1,CSVGSSSTDTQYF,TGCAGCGTGGGCAGCTCTAGCACAGATACGCAGTATTTT
once,TRBJ2-7,NA,TRBV27,CASKNRDTVTYEQYF,TGTGCCAGCAAGAACCGGGACACGGTCACCTACGAGCAGTACTTC
NA,TRBJ2-3,TRBD2,TRBV3-1/TRBV3-2,CASRYRTSGTDTQYF,TGTGCCAGCAGGTACCGGACTAGCGGCACAGATACGCAGTATTTT
NA,TRBJ1-2,NA,TRBV2,CASSETPDVYGYTF,TGTGCCAGCAGTGAAACACCAGATGTATATGGCTACACCTTC
few,TRBJ1-1,NA,TRBV15,CATRENTEAFF,TGTGCCACCCGAGAGAACACTGAAGCTTTCTTT
NA,TRBJ2-7,NA,TRBV12-3/TRBV12-4,CASSLVLEQYF,TGTGCCAGCAGTTTAGTCCTCGAGCAGTACTTC
NA,TRBJ2-2,NA,TRBV10-3,CAISESFDNGELFF,TGTGCCATCAGTGAGTCTTTTGACAACGGGGAGCTGTTTTTT
NA,TRBJ1-3,TRBD1,TRBV5-1,CASSLSGTAIGNTIYF,TGCGCCAGCAGCCTATCCGGGACAGCGATAGGAAACACCATATATTTT
NA,TRBJ1-5,NA,TRBV25-1,CASREARQPTDQPQHF,TGTGCCAGCAGAGAGGCCCGACAGCCAACTGATCAGCCCCAGCATTTT
NA,TRBJ1-2,NA,TRBV27,CASSVSGNYGYTF,TGTGCCAGCAGTGTTAGCGGAAACTATGGCTACACCTTC
NA,TRBJ1-2,NA,TRBV29-1,CSVEQKQGVLYGYTF,TGCAGCGTTGAACAAAAACAGGGAGTTTTGTATGGCTACACCTTC
NA,TRBJ2-7,TRBD2,TRBV9,CASSVAAGRSYEQYF,TGTGCCAGCAGCGTAGCAGCGGGGCGTTCCTACGAGCAGTACTTC
NA,TRBJ1-2,TRBD1,TRBV3-1/TRBV3-2,CASSQGTGYGYTF,TGTGCCAGCAGCCAAGGGACAGGGTATGGCTACACCTTC
NA,TRBJ1-2,NA,TRBV6-6,CASSGGDYGYTF,TGTGCCAGCAGTGGCGGAGACTATGGCTACACCTTC
NA,TRBJ2-3,NA,TRBV5-6,CASSFGGIRDTQYF,TGTGCCAGCAGCTTTGGCGGGATCAGAGATACGCAGTATTTT
NA,TRBJ1-1,NA,TRBV27,CASSLVGVNTEAFF,TGTGCCAGCAGTTTAGTAGGAGTGAACACTGAAGCTTTCTTT
NA,TRBJ2-1,NA,TRBV11-3,CASSARLGQNEQFF,TGTGCCAGCAGCGCCAGACTGGGGCAGAATGAGCAGTTCTTC
NA,TRBJ2-1,TRBD2,TRBV27,CASSLGLAGVNEQFF,TGTGCCAGCAGTTTAGGACTAGCGGGAGTGAATGAGCAGTTCTTC
NA,TRBJ2-5,TRBD2,TRBV28,CASSFGSSGRAYQETQYF,TGTGCCAGCAGTTTCGGATCTAGCGGGAGGGCGTACCAAGAGACCCAGTACTTC
NA,TRBJ2-3,NA,TRBV5-6,CASSFDTTDTQYF,TGTGCCAGCAGCTTTGACACCACAGATACGCAGTATTTT
NA,TRBJ1-1,NA,TRBV4-3,CASSQDPGQTTEAFF,TGCGCCAGCAGCCAAGACCCTGGACAGACCACTGAAGCTTTCTTT
NA,TRBJ2-3,TRBD1,TRBV7-6,CASSLGNSDRGQGDTQYF,TGTGCCAGCAGCTTAGGGAACTCGGACAGGGGGCAGGGAGATACGCAGTATTTT
NA,TRBJ1-1,TRBD1,TRBV18,CASSPLGQGDTEAFF,TGTGCCAGCTCACCCTTAGGACAGGGCGACACTGAAGCTTTCTTT
NA,TRBJ1-1,NA,TRBV4-2,CASSQDRETEAFF,TGTGCCAGCAGCCAAGATCGGGAGACTGAAGCTTTCTTT
NA,TRBJ1-5,TRBD1,TRBV19,CASSIRAGGLVNQPQHF,TGTGCCAGTAGTATTAGGGCAGGGGGATTAGTCAATCAGCCCCAGCATTTT
NA,TRBJ2-3,TRBD2,TRBV10-1,CASSPGLALDTQYF,TGCGCCAGCAGTCCGGGACTAGCTTTAGATACGCAGTATTTT
NA,TRBJ1-5,NA,TRBV30,CAWSSGQIGNQPQHF,TGTGCCTGGAGTTCTGGGCAAATCGGCAATCAGCCCCAGCATTTT
NA,TRBJ2-7,NA,TRBV4-2,CASSQDQLPGYYEQYF,TGTGCCAGCAGCCAAGACCAGTTGCCGGGGTACTACGAGCAGTACTTC
NA,TRBJ2-7,TRBD1,TRBV29-1,CSVERDRGYEQYF,TGCAGCGTTGAACGGGACAGGGGTTACGAGCAGTACTTC
once,TRBJ1-2,TRBD1,TRBV5-1,CASSGGQGQLGGYTF,TGCGCCAGCAGCGGGGGACAGGGCCAACTGGGCGGCTACACCTTC
NA,TRBJ1-1,NA,TRBV24-1,CATSEANTEAFF,TGTGCCACCAGTGAAGCGAACACTGAAGCTTTCTTT
NA,TRBJ1-5,TRBD1,TRBV29-1,CSVAENRQGGNQPQHF,TGCAGCGTTGCGGAGAATAGACAGGGCGGAAATCAGCCCCAGCATTTT
NA,TRBJ1-2,NA,TRBV29-1,CSVEGLGRGNYGYTF,TGCAGCGTTGAAGGGCTTGGCCGGGGAAACTATGGCTACACCTTC
NA,TRBJ1-6,TRBD1,TRBV14,CASSQDYGRGLYSPLHF,TGTGCCAGCAGCCAAGATTACGGCAGGGGGCTGTATTCACCCCTCCACTTT
NA,TRBJ1-3,NA,TRBV11-2,CASRSPGYTFRSSGNTIYF,TGTGCCAGCAGATCACCAGGATATACCTTTCGTAGCTCTGGAAACACCATATATTTT
NA,TRBJ2-1,NA,TRBV19,CASSAVMSLNEQFF,TGTGCCAGTAGTGCGGTCATGAGCCTCAATGAGCAGTTCTTC
NA,TRBJ2-1,NA,TRBV4-2,CASSEGWDEQFF,TGTGCCAGCAGCGAGGGTTGGGATGAGCAGTTCTTC
NA,TRBJ2-3,NA,TRBV19,CASSMYGDADTQYF,TGTGCCAGTAGTATGTACGGGGATGCAGATACGCAGTATTTT